This entry lists 5 T cell receptor beta chains sequenced from one sample in a study of shared clonotypes between healthy human individuals. The data were produced by immunoSEQ multiplex PCR, yet TCRdb's version contains in-frame clones alone and is incomplete. Of some 2,400,000 clones in the sample, 95% were seen once. The sample taken for sequencing was naive CD4+ T cells sorted from blood. Subset meaning: CD45RA+ positively selected. The source is a man aged 18 to 35 in good health.

This clone was seen a single time. The V call is TRBV6-5, the J call TRBJ1-2; D not resolved. This CDR3 is built from 14 residues. V lost 6 bases and J 8 bases, leaving 19 bases between the germline ends. The V gene's germline CDR1 is MNHEY and CDR2 SVGAGI. The CDR3 loop reads CASSRSYESGGYTF. In DNA form, the CDR3 reads TGTGCCAGCAGCCGTTCTTATGAGTCGGGAGGCTACACCTTC.

The chain uses TRBV19 and TRBJ1-4; D ambiguous. The ends were cut back, 0 bases at V and 2 bases at J, with 19 bases in the middle. The CDR3 runs 19 residues. Germline V gene data show CDR1 as LNHDA and CDR2 as SQIVND (reference sequence). CDR3 region: CASSIDFRPLLGTNEKLFF. The CDR3 bases are TGTGCCAGTAGTATAGATTTCCGGCCTCTGCTTGGCACTAATGAAAAACTGTTTTTT. Complete variable domain (other parts from reference TRBV19 and TRBJ1-4): DGGITQSPKYLFRKEGQNVTLSCEQNLNHDAMYWYRQDPGQGLRLIYYSQIVNDFQKGDIAEGYSVSREKKESFPLTVTSAQKNPTAFYLCASSIDFRPLLGTNEKLFFGSGTQLSVL.

The gene calls are TRBV6-1 and TRBJ1-2; 11 nucleotides line up with TRBD1. This CDR3 region has 15 residues. Losses at the gene ends were 3 bases for V and 6 bases for J; bases not matched to a gene: 6. Per the germline V gene, CDR1 is MNHNS and CDR2 is SASEGT. CDR3 sequence: CASSDWDRGKNGYTF. CDR3 nucleotides: TGTGCCAGCAGTGATTGGGACAGGGGGAAGAATGGCTACACCTTC.

The gene calls are TRBV6-1 and TRBJ1-1, with 8 bases aligning to TRBD1. Germline V gene lookup returns CDR1 MNHNS and CDR2 SASEGT. The CDR3 has 15 residues. Trimming cost V 7 bases and J 0 bases; bases outside gene matches: 7. The CDR3 nucleotides are TGTGCCAGCACCGAAACAGGGGGGCTGAACACTGAAGCTTTCTTT. Amino acids: CASTETGGLNTEAFF.

On this clone itself: Distinct nucleotide sequences in the sample also encode this CDR3. This chain connects TRBV5-1 to TRBJ2-1; D unresolved. CDR1 and CDR2 from the germline V gene are SGHRS and YFSETQ. V was pared by 2 bases and J by 6 bases, with 6 bases between. The CDR3 is made up of 12 amino acids. CDR3 in DNA: TGCGCCAGCAGCTTACCGGGCAATGAGCAGTTCTTC. Its protein product is CASSLPGNEQFF.